Shown below are 25 T cell receptor beta chains from a single sample sequenced in a study of T cells in Graves' hyperthyroidism and ophthalmopathy (dated by TCRdb to the late 2010s). Library creation used multiplex PCR. Sequencer: Illumina HiSeq 2000. The TCR beta CDR3 regions were amplified from the RNA transcripts. The TCR CDR3 was subjected to a first round of RT-PCR using the HTBI primer set and the Qiagen OneStep RT-PCR kit. TCRdb took the public reads, trimmed them with fastp at Q25, ran MiXCR for clone calling and kept in-frame beta chains. Each CDR3 protein gets just one entry, which takes the most common genes and DNA from the rows behind it. The sample contains about 300,000 distinct CDR3 sequences, approximately 18% of them found a single time. The leading ten clones occupy about 35% of the sample. The sample consisted of blood. The receptors were sampled from a man over 45 with Graves' ophthalmopathy.

This chain connects TRBV4-1 to TRBJ2-5, with D tentatively TRBD2 (5 bases). In germline, CDR1 is MGHRA, CDR2 YSYEKL. The CDR3 sequence is 17 residues long. V lost 0 bases and J lost 7, with 21 bases in between. The CDR3 DNA sequence: TGCGCCAGCAGCCAAGATACGAGGCGGGCGGAACTCGGGACCCAGTACTTC. This encodes CASSQDTRRAELGTQYF.

This clonotype showed up just a few times. This chain joins TRBV9 and TRBJ2-1; D is possibly TRBD1 or TRBD2 (5 bases each). This CDR3 is 15 amino acids long. Deletions cut 0 bases from V and 5 bases from J, with 12 bases between. The germline CDR1 and CDR2 sequences are SGDLS and YYNGEE. The CDR3 protein is CASSVAPGTHNEQFF. The CDR3 bases are TGTGCCAGCAGCGTAGCTCCCGGGACCCACAATGAGCAGTTCTTC.

The chain joins TRBV12-3 or TRBV12-4 to TRBJ2-3; 9 bases map to TRBD1. The CDR3 runs to 16 residues. J gave up 3 bases and V 5 bases, and 9 bases lay outside the gene matches. The CDR3 sequence is CASSPMGQGYTDTQYF. The CDR3 DNA sequence: TGTGCCAGCAGTCCTATGGGACAGGGATATACAGATACGCAGTATTTT.

This chain links TRBV11-2 with TRBJ2-2; D call uncertain. The CDR3 consists of 14 residues. Germline assignment: CDR1 SGHAT and CDR2 FQNNGV. V lost 2 bases, J lost 3 bases, and 7 bases lay in between. CDR3 bases: TGTGCCAGCAGCTTACTGAAAGACACCGGGGAGCTGTTTTTT. It codes for CASSLLKDTGELFF.

The chain links TRBV13 to TRBJ2-7; a possible D gene is TRBD1 (8 bases). The CDR3 runs 14 residues. CDR1 and CDR2 from the germline V gene are PRHDT and FYEKMQ (reference sequence). V dropped 5 bases and J dropped 6 bases, with 17 bases sitting between them. CDR3 region: CASSPGQGGSEQYF. The CDR3 DNA follows: TGTGCCAGCAGCCCTGGACAGGGCGGGAGCGAGCAGTACTTC.

This clonotype was recorded a few times. The chain links TRBV27 to TRBJ1-3; 10 bases agree with TRBD1. Per germline, CDR1 MNHEY and CDR2 SMNVEV (reference sequence). The CDR3 runs to 16 residues. V trimming: 0 bases; J trimming: 3 bases; junction bases outside the gene matches: 2. CDR3 residues: CASSLSGTGVGNTIYF. CDR3 sequence (DNA): TGTGCCAGCAGTTTATCAGGGACAGGGGTTGGAAACACCATATATTTT.

This sequence joins TRBV28 and TRBJ1-2, with D possibly being TRBD1 (5 bases). Germline CDR1 is MDHEN and CDR2 is SYDVKM. Trimming cost V 2 bases and J 2 bases, with 9 bases left between them. The CDR3 totals 14 residues. The CDR3 DNA sequence: TGTGCCAGCAGTTTAGGGGGTGGGAACTATGGCTACACCTTC. Protein sequence: CASSLGGGNYGYTF.

This clonotype has ten or more counts. The chain combines TRBV6-2 or TRBV6-3 with TRBJ2-7; the match to TRBD2 covers 11 bases. Germline loops: CDR1 MNHEY, CDR2 SVGEGT. CDR3 length: 16 residues. Trimming took 2 bases from V and 2 from J; bases not matched to a gene: 5. CDR3 protein: CASSYGASGRTYEQYF. CDR3 in DNA: TGTGCCAGCAGTTACGGGGCTAGCGGGAGGACCTACGAGCAGTACTTC.

The rearrangement links TRBV2 to TRBJ2-3; 11 nucleotides agree with TRBD1. CDR1 is SNHLY and CDR2 is FYNNEI in the germline V gene. The CDR3 consists of 12 residues. The V gene end was trimmed by 8 bases and the J gene end by 5 bases; junction bases not matched to a gene: 0. The chain's CDR3 is CASGTGGDTQYF. DNA for the CDR3: TGTGCCAGCGGGACAGGGGGAGATACGCAGTATTTT.

This clonotype appeared many times. J is TRBJ1-1 and V is TRBV30; the match to TRBD1 covers 7 bases. J was trimmed by 4 bases and V by 1 base; bases with no gene match: 12. CDR1 and CDR2 (germline): GTSNPN, SVGIG (reference sequence). CDR3 length equals 16 residues. Written as DNA, the CDR3 is TGTGCCTGGAGTGCGACAGGGCGGCCCTTGGGCACTGAAGCTTTCTTT. It encodes CAWSATGRPLGTEAFF.

This clonotype was counted only a few times. The rearrangement links TRBV12-3 or TRBV12-4 to TRBJ1-5; 8 bases are a match to TRBD1. The CDR3 extends over 17 amino acids. The trim removed 3 bases at V and 7 bases at J, leaving 14 bases unmatched. Written as DNA, the CDR3 is TGTGCCAGCAGTTTGGATTTACAGGGGGGCAAACGACAGCCCCAGCATTTT. Protein product: CASSLDLQGGKRQPQHF.

The chain employs TRBV6-2 or TRBV6-3 and TRBJ1-6, with a weak D call TRBD1 (6 bases). Trimming left V 0 bases short and J 9 bases short, with 9 bases between. Germline lookup yields CDR1 MNHEY and CDR2 SVGEGT. The CDR3 totals 14 residues. DNA for the CDR3: TGTGCCAGCAGTTACTCGACAGGTGGTTCACCCCTCCACTTT. Translation gives CASSYSTGGSPLHF.

This clonotype was picked up a small number of times. The chain joins TRBV20-1 to TRBJ2-1, with D tentatively TRBD2 (5 bases). CDR3 length: 15 residues. The V gene's germline CDR1 is DFQATT and CDR2 SNEGSKA (reference sequence). The V end lost 3 bases, the J end lost 4 bases, and 16 bases lay between the germline ends. DNA of the CDR3: TGCAGTGCTAGGGCCACCATTACGGGATACAATGAGCAGTTCTTC. Amino acid sequence: CSARATITGYNEQFF.

The chain couples TRBV27 to TRBJ2-1, with 7 bases lining up with TRBD1. The junction had 3 bases not matched to a gene; V was cut back by 2 bases and J by 2 bases. The CDR3 is 15 amino acids. CDR1 is MNHEY and CDR2 is SMNVEV in the germline V gene (reference sequence). Here the CDR3 DNA reads TGTGCCAGCAGTTTAGGGACAGAACCCTACAATGAGCAGTTCTTC. Encoded protein: CASSLGTEPYNEQFF.

The gene calls are TRBV6-2 or TRBV6-3 and TRBJ2-3; a possible D gene is TRBD2 (5 bases). Germline loops: CDR1 MNHEY, CDR2 SVGEGT. The V and J ends lost 0 bases and 1 base respectively, with 5 bases between them. The CDR3 has 14 residues. The CDR3 DNA reads TGTGCCAGCAGTTACTCGGGAGGCACAGATACGCAGTATTTT. Translated, it gives CASSYSGGTDTQYF.

This clonotype was picked up many times. The chain joins TRBV3-1 to TRBJ1-1; maybe TRBD1 (5 bases). Germline V gene data show CDR1 as LGHDT and CDR2 as YNNKEL (reference sequence). V lost 4 bases and J lost 3, with 15 bases in between. CDR3 length: 15 residues. CDR3 in amino acids: CASSPPWGVDTEAFF. The CDR3 bases are TGTGCCAGCAGCCCCCCATGGGGGGTCGACACTGAAGCTTTCTTT. Full variable domain (remainder filled in from reference TRBV3-1 and TRBJ1-1): DTAVSQTPKYLVTQMGNDKSIKCEQNLGHDTMYWYKQDSKKFLKIMFSYNNKELIINETVPNRFSPKSPDKAHLNLHINSLELGDSAVYFCASSPPWGVDTEAFFGQGTRLTVV.

V usage is TRBV29-1 and J usage is TRBJ2-5; D is undetermined. CDR3 length equals 16 residues. V was clipped by 3 bases and J by 0 bases, with 17 bases between them. The germline V gene has CDR1 SQVTM and CDR2 ANQGSEA. This CDR3 is CSVDHPPPVYQETQYF. CDR3 nucleotide sequence: TGCAGCGTTGACCATCCCCCCCCAGTGTACCAAGAGACCCAGTACTTC. Full variable domain (outside the CDR3, taken from reference TRBV29-1 and TRBJ2-5): SAVISQKPSRDICQRGTSLTIQCQVDSQVTMMFWYRQQPGQSLTLIATANQGSEATYESGFVIDKFPISRPNLTFSTLTVSNMSPEDSSIYLCSVDHPPPVYQETQYFGPGTRLLVL.

On this clonotype itself: Its ends do not fully match the called genes, so a read error is possible. The J gene is TRBJ2-7, the V gene TRBV7-7, with unresolved D. The CDR3 extends over 14 amino acids. Germline V gene lookup returns CDR1 SSHAT and CDR2 FNYEAQ (reference sequence). Written as DNA, the CDR3 is TGTGCTAGCAGCTTACACGGGTCCCCCTACGAGCAGTACTTC. The encoded protein is CASSLHGSPYEQYF.

This sequence joins TRBV7-9 and TRBJ2-5; D gene uncertain. V gave up 8 bases and J gave up 3 bases, with 4 bases separating them. This CDR3 comprises 10 residues. The germline V gene has CDR1 SEHNR and CDR2 FQNEAQ (reference sequence). CDR3 in DNA: TGTGCCAGCCAGGAAGAGACCCAGTACTTC. Amino acid sequence: CASQEETQYF. Full variable domain (remainder filled in from reference TRBV7-9 and TRBJ2-5): DTGVSQNPRHKITKRGQNVTFRCDPISEHNRLYWYRQTLGQGPEFLTYFQNEAQLEKSRLLSDRFSAERPKGSFSTLEIQRTEQGDSAMYLCASQEETQYFGPGTRLLVL.

The chain is built from TRBV11-2 and TRBJ2-7, with 9 positions matching TRBD2. The CDR3 contains 15 residues. The trim removed 5 bases at V and 4 bases at J, leaving 9 bases unmatched. Germline CDR1 is SGHAT and CDR2 is FQNNGV. The CDR3 region has the DNA TGTGCCAGCAGCCCCCACCCTAGCGGGATGTACGAGCAGTACTTC. Protein product: CASSPHPSGMYEQYF.

The chain joins TRBV20-1 to TRBJ2-4; 13 bases line up with TRBD2. CDR3 length: 14 residues. Trimming cost V 8 bases and J 7 bases; bases outside gene matches: 8. Germline V gene lookup returns CDR1 DFQATT and CDR2 SNEGSKA (reference sequence). Here the CDR3 reads CSPRLAGGLNIQYF. The CDR3 DNA is TGCAGTCCAAGACTAGCGGGAGGTTTGAACATTCAGTACTTC.

This clonotype was picked up many times. The chain links TRBV6-1 to TRBJ2-7; possible D gene TRBD2, 6 bases. Germline CDR1 reads MNHNS; CDR2 reads SASEGT. V lost 5 bases and J 1 base, leaving 15 bases between the germline ends. The CDR3 runs 15 residues. CDR3 coding DNA: TGTGCCAGCAGTAAGCTGGAGGAGGGGTCCTACGAGCAGTACTTC. Amino acid sequence: CASSKLEEGSYEQYF.

This clonotype was detected ten times or more. This sequence joins TRBV20-1 and TRBJ2-1; no clear D. Trimming pared 5 bases from V and 12 bases from J, leaving 14 bases between. The germline CDR1 and CDR2 sequences are DFQATT and SNEGSKA (reference sequence). CDR3 size: 11 residues. CDR3 in amino acids: CSAFKQTGQFF. CDR3 coding DNA: TGCAGTGCTTTCAAGCAGACCGGGCAGTTCTTC.

The chain uses TRBV20-1 and TRBJ1-5; D unclear. CDR3 size: 15 residues. CDR1 is DFQATT, CDR2 SNEGSKA, per germline (reference sequence). The V and J ends lost 5 bases and 7 bases respectively, with 21 bases between them. CDR3 in DNA: TGCAGTGCTGCTCCCGCGACGGGAATAGGACAGCCCCAGCATTTT. It translates to CSAAPATGIGQPQHF.

This clonotype was recorded at least ten times. The chain carries TRBV2 and TRBJ1-1; no reliable D call. Per the germline V gene, CDR1 is SNHLY and CDR2 is FYNNEI. This CDR3 region has 13 residues. V was shortened by 6 bases and J by 5 bases, with 13 bases between the two germline ends. For the CDR3, the DNA is TGTGCCAGCAGCAAGCAAAGGGAAACTGAAGCTTTCTTT. It encodes CASSKQRETEAFF.